The 6 T cell receptor beta chains given below trace back to one sample, sequenced in a study of control samples from healthy donors and cancer patients (dated by TCRdb to about 2020). Library generation was performed with the immunoSEQ multiplex PCR assay. The table was pulled from immuneACCESS by TCRdb, which kept in-frame rearrangements only. Such tables lose some clones; where checked, under half of the loss comes from unresolved V genes, and the rest has no known cause. Present in this sample are 190,000 or so clones, roughly 93% of which were seen just once. Roughly 1.5% of the sample goes to the ten largest clones. Sample: blood. Receptors originate from a young man in good health.

The chain links TRBV4-2 to TRBJ2-5; D is possibly TRBD2 (6 bases). From germline, CDR1 is LGHNA and CDR2 YNFKEQ. This CDR3 contains 14 residues. V was shortened by 1 base and J by 5 bases, with 11 bases between the two germline ends. CDR3 loop: CASSQGTGVETQYF. DNA of the CDR3: TGTGCCAGCAGCCAAGGAACGGGGGTGGAGACCCAGTACTTC.

The rearrangement joins TRBV19 to TRBJ1-2; TRBD1 matches 7 bases. V shed 5 bases and J 4 bases; nucleotides not matched to a gene: 13. Germline values: CDR1 LNHDA, CDR2 SQIVND (reference sequence). The CDR3 has 16 residues. CDR3 residues: CASSRGQASSSYGYTF. The CDR3 DNA reads as TGTGCCAGTAGTCGCGGACAGGCCTCGTCGAGCTATGGCTACACCTTC.

This clone showed up just once. This chain connects TRBV18 to TRBJ1-5; D gene unclear. Germline CDR1 and CDR2: KGHSH and LQKENI. CDR3 length: 13 amino acids. V gave up 6 bases and J gave up 0 bases, with 6 bases separating them. The CDR3 here is CASSISSNQPQHF. Written as DNA, the CDR3 is TGTGCCAGCTCTATTAGTAGCAATCAGCCCCAGCATTTT.

The chain employs TRBV7-3 and TRBJ2-7; the D gene is possibly TRBD2 (7 bases). The V end was cut by 3 bases, the J end by 6 bases, with 15 bases between. The CDR3 runs 14 residues. The germline gives CDR1 SGHTA, CDR2 FQGTGA. The CDR3 is CASSLTGGLSEQYF. The CDR3 DNA reads as TGTGCCAGCAGCTTGACGGGGGGCCTCAGCGAGCAGTACTTC.

The V call is TRBV28, the J call TRBJ1-3; D remains ambiguous. The CDR3 contains 13 residues. Germline V gene data show CDR1 as MDHEN and CDR2 as SYDVKM. Trimming took 5 bases from V and 8 from J, leaving 13 bases between them. The chain's CDR3 is CASSLVAGHTIYF. As DNA, the CDR3 is TGTGCCAGCAGTCTCGTCGCTGGCCACACCATATATTTT.

This chain uses TRBV2 with TRBJ1-5; D possibly corresponds to TRBD1 (6 bases). The CDR3 runs to 17 residues. Germline assignment: CDR1 SNHLY and CDR2 FYNNEI. Trimming took 1 base from V and 1 from J, leaving 14 bases between them. The CDR3 spells CASSEGMGGRSNQPQHF. CDR3 in DNA: TGTGCCAGCAGTGAAGGGATGGGGGGGCGAAGCAATCAGCCCCAGCATTTT.